This T cell receptor (beta chain) appears in the sequencing data of a study of blood T cells in healthy people across ages. The CDR3 is 16 residues long. The germline CDR1 and CDR2 sequences are ENHRY and SYGVKD. Trimming took 7 bases from V and 0 from J, leaving 18 bases between them. This clonotype appeared once. Its cognate antigen is unknown. Study conclusions and caveats: Naive and antigen-experienced cells could not be conclusively compared, given unsorted PBMCs. The long-lived group displayed more naive CD4+ cells, plus higher diversity, than the aged donors did.

With a J-beta primer mix and a sample-barcoded 5' primer, a second PCR ran 7 to 11 cycles. Every sample produced at least 3 million CDR3-containing paired-end reads. Using its own MiXCR run on the 5' RACE reads, TCRdb lists one record per CDR3 protein. The sample has 1.5 million to 2 million distinct CDR3 sequences; about 50% are singletons. This TCR came from a middle-aged woman in good health. The sequencing sample was made of blood. The chain couples TRBV10-3 to TRBJ1-1; tentative D call: TRBD1 (6 bases). The CDR3 is CAIKPLLTGLNTEAFF. CDR3 nucleotides: TGTGCCATCAAGCCGCTCCTGACAGGCTTGAACACTGAAGCTTTCTTT.